The 17 T cell receptor beta chains below were found in one sample sequenced in a study of blood T cell repertoires in COVID-19. TCRdb keeps only in-frame clones here, not all; method: immunoSEQ multiplex PCR. The sample records roughly 180,000 clones, about 85% being singletons. The sample was PBMCs or T cells enriched from blood (not recorded which). These receptors all come from a woman aged 40 to 50 with acute COVID-19.

V is TRBV10-3 and J is TRBJ2-1; no firm D call. The CDR3 extends over 13 amino acids. Trimming removed 2 bases at V and 6 bases at J, with 8 bases between. Germline V CDR1 and CDR2: ENHRY, SYGVKD. The CDR3 spells CAISELLANEQFF. CDR3 in DNA: TGTGCCATCAGTGAGCTTTTAGCCAATGAGCAGTTCTTC.

Here the CDR3 reads CASSLQDVAVLNSPLHF. In DNA, the CDR3 is TGTGCCAGTAGTCTCCAGGATGTGGCCGTTCTCAATTCACCCCTCCACTTT. The chain links TRBV19 to TRBJ1-6; D gene unclear. Germline V gene data show CDR1 as LNHDA and CDR2 as SQIVND (reference sequence). There are 17 residues in the CDR3. V was clipped by 5 bases and J by 7 bases, with 21 bases between them.

The rearrangement links TRBV7-6 to TRBJ1-2; 7 positions match TRBD1. This CDR3 has 13 residues. Losses at the gene ends were 1 base for V and 7 bases for J; bases not matched to a gene: 3. Looked up from germline, CDR1 is SGHVS and CDR2 is FNYEAQ. The CDR3: CASSLGQGLGYTF. Written as DNA, the CDR3 is TGTGCCAGCAGCTTAGGACAGGGTCTTGGCTACACCTTC. Filled out from reference TRBV7-6 and TRBJ1-2, the complete variable domain reads GAGVSQSPRYKVTKRGQDVALRCDPISGHVSLYWYRQALGQGPEFLTYFNYEAQQDKSGLPNDRFSAERPEGSISTLTIQRTEQRDSAMYRCASSLGQGLGYTFGSGTRLTVV.

This rearrangement joins TRBV7-2 to TRBJ2-7; perhaps TRBD2 as D (7 bases). The length of the CDR3 is 17 residues. CDR1 is SGHTA, CDR2 FQGNSA, per germline. Trimming pared 5 bases from V and 3 bases from J, leaving 23 bases between. CDR3 protein: CASSPEGVGGRNYEQYV. The CDR3 DNA reads as TGTGCCAGCAGCCCGGAGGGGGTCGGCGGGAGAAACTACGAGCAGTACGTC.

This clone was counted between two and nine times. Here the CDR3 reads CASSLSHEQFF. The CDR3 DNA reads TGTGCCAGCAGCTTGTCTCATGAGCAGTTCTTC. The rearrangement uses TRBV7-2 and TRBJ2-1; D gene uncertain. The CDR3 has 11 residues. Germline lookup yields CDR1 SGHTA and CDR2 FQGNSA. Deletions cut 3 bases from V and 8 bases from J, with 5 bases between.

The rearrangement joins TRBV28 to TRBJ2-6; D is possibly TRBD2 (6 bases). CDR1 and CDR2 from the germline V gene are MDHEN and SYDVKM. Between the trimmed V and J ends, which lost 3 bases and 2 bases, there was a span of 8 bases. The CDR3 loop spans 15 amino acids. The CDR3 sequence is CASSLGGAGANVLTF. The CDR3 DNA sequence: TGTGCCAGCAGTTTGGGGGGAGCTGGGGCCAACGTCCTGACTTTC.

The V and J genes are TRBV29-1 and TRBJ1-1, with D maybe TRBD1 (5 bases). V was cut by 2 bases and J by 1 base, with 5 bases left in between. Germline CDR1 is SQVTM and CDR2 is ANQGSEA. The CDR3 spans 12 residues. The DNA for the CDR3 is TGCAGCGTTGAACAGGGGAACACTGAAGCTTTCTTT. This encodes CSVEQGNTEAFF.

V is TRBV28 and J is TRBJ1-1; D possibly corresponds to TRBD1 (6 bases). The CDR3 is 14 residues long. Trimming stripped 3 bases from V and 4 bases from J, with 12 bases between. Germline V CDR1 and CDR2: MDHEN, SYDVKM. The CDR3 spells CASSLNRASTEAFF. CDR3 bases: TGTGCCAGCAGTTTGAACAGGGCGAGCACTGAAGCTTTCTTT.

The CDR3 spells CASSKAWQTTYEQYF. Written as DNA, the CDR3 is TGTGCCAGCAGCAAGGCATGGCAGACTACCTACGAGCAGTACTTC. V and J are TRBV11-2 and TRBJ2-7; D may be TRBD2 (5 bases). Germline-derived CDR1 and CDR2 are SGHAT and FQNNGV. V lost 5 bases and J 2 bases, leaving 16 bases between the germline ends. The CDR3 consists of 15 residues.

The V call is TRBV2, the J call TRBJ1-2; TRBD1 matches 7 bases. The CDR3 totals 13 residues. Germline V gene data show CDR1 as SNHLY and CDR2 as FYNNEI. V shed 6 bases, J shed 5 bases, and the junction held 6 bases outside the gene matches. In DNA, the CDR3 is TGTGCCAGCAGCCAGGGGGAGAGGTATGGCTACACCTTC. Translated: CASSQGERYGYTF.

This chain connects TRBV5-1 to TRBJ1-6, with D perhaps TRBD1 (6 bases). Looked up from germline, CDR1 is SGHRS and CDR2 is YFSETQ. CDR3 length: 14 residues. Between the trimmed V and J ends, which lost 6 bases and 5 bases, there was a span of 12 bases. The CDR3 region is CASTFGQNNSPLHF. The DNA of the CDR3 is TGCGCCAGCACCTTCGGACAGAATAATTCACCCCTCCACTTT.

The genes are TRBV6-5 and TRBJ1-2; maybe TRBD1 (6 bases). Germline-derived CDR1 and CDR2 are MNHEY and SVGAGI. The CDR3 length is 14 residues. V was cut by 6 bases and J by 5 bases, with 16 bases left in between. CDR3 sequence reads: CASRRAGGSYGYTF. CDR3 bases: TGTGCCAGCAGGCGGGCGGGGGGCTCATATGGCTACACCTTC.

This clone came up many times. The genes are TRBV29-1 and TRBJ2-7; 13 bases match TRBD2. CDR3 length: 19 amino acids. J gave up 0 bases and V 0 bases, and 11 bases lay outside the gene matches. Germline CDR1 SQVTM, CDR2 ANQGSEA. The CDR3 bases are TGCAGCGTTGAAGACAAAGTGACTAGCGGGAGGTTTAGCTCCTACGAGCAGTACGTC. Encoded protein: CSVEDKVTSGRFSSYEQYV.

CDR3 sequence: CASSVLGSPTGNEKLFF. Here the CDR3 DNA reads TGTGCCAGCAGTGTGCTCGGTTCCCCGACCGGGAATGAAAAACTGTTTTTT. The chain carries TRBV25-1 and TRBJ1-4, with D uncertain. Germline V gene data show CDR1 as MGHDK and CDR2 as SYGVNS. CDR3 length: 17 residues. V was shortened by 4 bases and J by 5 bases, with 20 bases between the two germline ends.

The gene calls are TRBV5-1 and TRBJ2-1; D remains unclear. Trimming stripped 3 bases from V and 5 bases from J, with 12 bases between. Germline V gives CDR1 SGHRS, CDR2 YFSETQ. This CDR3 region has 14 residues. As DNA, the CDR3 is TGCGCCAGCAGCTCGACTCCTCCGAACAATGAGCAGTTCTTC. It codes for CASSSTPPNNEQFF.

CDR3 loop: CASGLVLSEGSANEQFF. CDR3 nucleotide sequence: TGTGCTAGTGGTTTGGTACTTTCAGAGGGATCCGCCAATGAGCAGTTCTTC. The chain couples TRBV12-5 to TRBJ2-1; possible D gene TRBD2, 5 bases. The V end lost 0 bases, the J end lost 6 bases, and 18 bases lay between the germline ends. This CDR3 has 17 residues. Germline V gene sequence: CDR1 LGHNT, CDR2 FRNRAP. The full variable domain, rest sourced from reference TRBV12-5 and TRBJ2-1, is DARVTQTPRHKVTEMGQEVTMRCQPILGHNTVFWYRQTMMQGLELLAYFRNRAPLDDSGMPKDRFSAEMPDATLATLKIQPSEPRDSAVYFCASGLVLSEGSANEQFFGPGTRLTVL.

The chain recombines TRBV5-4 with TRBJ2-2, with 7 positions matching TRBD2. This CDR3 region has 16 residues. The junction had 3 bases not matched to a gene; V was cut back by 0 bases and J by 1 base. The germline V gene encodes CDR1 SGHNT and CDR2 YYREEE (reference sequence). CDR3 in amino acids: CASSLGAGENTGELFF. Written as DNA, the CDR3 is TGTGCCAGCAGCTTGGGTGCGGGAGAGAACACCGGGGAGCTGTTTTTT.